This T cell receptor beta chain was profiled in a study of T cells in Graves' hyperthyroidism and ophthalmopathy (dated by TCRdb to between 2018 and 2021). Background on the whole study: Peripheral blood was collected at initial diagnosis, before any treatment. To identify TCR V-J signatures that set the groups apart, the researchers used a discovery cohort of more than 95 patients, made up of 40 to 45 with Graves' ophthalmopathy and around 58 with stable Graves' hyperthyroidism. An independent validation cohort of around 19 hyperthyroidism patients and over 15 patients who later progressed to ophthalmopathy tested prospective prediction of ophthalmopathy. The 75 to 100 discovery patients were randomly split 7:3 into training and test sets. The study also compared thyroid tissue and blood T-cell repertoires from five or six Graves' hyperthyroidism patients. After sampling, hyperthyroidism patients received methimazole starting at 30 mg daily, and ophthalmopathy patients received high-dose intravenous methylprednisolone. TCR Vbeta CDR3 sequencing of roughly 140 peripheral blood samples (over 40 ophthalmopathy, about 74 hyperthyroidism and some 17 progressor patients) is reported in the paper. Here is what the overall study found, with its caveats: No statistical method was used to fix the sample size in advance, and group allocation was not hidden from the investigators. A model built on a 13 V-J signature distinguished ophthalmopathy from stable hyperthyroidism, reaching around 87% sensitivity and 81.08% specificity in cross-validation and 80%/75% in testing. Most expanded thyroid clonotypes (frequency above 0.001) were also detected in blood, a finding suggesting that blood repertoires may reflect thyroid immune responses. In validation, the model predicted progression to ophthalmopathy a median of roughly 6.2 months before onset, with approximately 70% sensitivity and about 72% specificity.

For this clonotype: What this receptor recognizes is not known. Base qualities were left out, and no much larger clone turns up one base away.

The TCR beta CDR3 regions were amplified from the RNA transcripts. The first round of RT-PCR for the TCR CDR3 was performed with the HTBI primer set and the Qiagen OneStep RT-PCR kit. A second multiplex PCR round built the libraries, followed by size selection and purification. Paired-end sequencing of the libraries was performed with 100 bp reads on an Illumina HiSeq2000. On the authors' methods: SOAPnuke was used to process the raw data, throwing out any read that contained adapters or uncalled bases, had a mean Phred below 15, or lacked an exact constant-primer or identifier match. High-quality paired reads were merged with COPE v1.2.5, and unique nucleotide sequences were defined as clonotypes. MiTCR v1.1 was used to align the clonotypes against IMGT TRBV, TRBD and TRBJ reference segments. The analysis included only V-J combinations with a frequency above 0.0001, which together covered more than 99% of the repertoires. The TCS score was defined as F50 (clonal expansion) divided by E x V (chaos), with BLOSUM62-based TCRdist calculated between CDR3 peptides within each V-J. Welch's t-statistics and random forest reduced 500 to 650 V-J features to 13, which were used in a naive Bayes classifier (R e1071). The raw public data were reprocessed by TCRdb itself: fastp quality trimming at Q25, MiXCR clonotype calling, in-frame beta chains only. Each entry merges the rows of one CDR3 protein and shows their most common DNA and genes. None of the V and J calls come from the authors' own analysis; TCRdb made them. Recorded for this sample are around 250,000 distinct CDR3 sequences; about 14% of them occurred a single time. The ten largest clones add up to 13% of the sample.

From cysteine to phenylalanine, the CDR3 is 16 amino acids long. This entry keeps only the CDR3 DNA: 48 bases, framed from base 1. V is clipped by 4 bases and J by 6 bases, and the sequence between their germline boundaries is 21 bases long. Looking up the germline V gene yields CDR1 MGHRA and CDR2 YSYEKL. Hyperthyroidism patients were newly diagnosed, had a disease duration of under 2 months, and were aged 18 to 65 years. Exclusion was applied to patients with uncontrolled infections, other autoimmune diseases, pregnancy or lactation. Diagnoses relied on clinical symptoms, serum thyroxine and TRAb, thyroid ultrasound and orbital computed tomography. Blood from progressor patients was drawn when they were first diagnosed with hyperthyroidism, before any ophthalmopathy symptoms appeared. PBMCs were isolated from about 9.2 ml of fresh peripheral blood by Ficoll-Paque density gradient centrifugation. Progressor patients were first diagnosed with Graves' hyperthyroidism and then developed ophthalmopathy during follow-up. Total RNA was extracted using Trizol reagent, and RNA quality was assessed on an Agilent 2100 Bioanalyzer.

This sequence uses TRBV4-1 and TRBJ1-1; TRBD1 is perhaps the D gene, given 6 matching bases. The sequence came from a woman aged 40 to 50 with Graves' hyperthyroidism that later progressed to Graves' ophthalmopathy. Sequenced material: blood. CDR3 loop: CASSRGRGGLTAEAFF. DNA sequence: TGCGCCAGCAGCCGGGGCCGAGGGGGATTGACGGCTGAAGCTTTCTTT.